This T cell receptor beta chain comes out of a study of T cells in localized non-small cell lung cancer. The CDR3 runs 16 residues. Germline loops: CDR1 SGHRS, CDR2 YFSETQ. Trimming removed 3 bases from V and 7 bases from J, with 19 bases in between. The table came from immunoSEQ multiplex PCR; TCRdb's copy has only in-frame clones and leaves some out. Among tens of thousands of clones listed, around 80% were seen once. Material: peripheral blood, obtained before any cancer treatment. The chain is built from TRBV5-1 and TRBJ1-4, with D possibly being TRBD1 (5 bases). This TCR was sampled from a male donor aged 60 or older with stage III squamous cell lung carcinoma. Here the CDR3 DNA reads TGCGCCAGCAGCTCGGACACCGGGACGGATATTGAAAAACTGTTTTTT. It codes for CASSSDTGTDIEKLFF.